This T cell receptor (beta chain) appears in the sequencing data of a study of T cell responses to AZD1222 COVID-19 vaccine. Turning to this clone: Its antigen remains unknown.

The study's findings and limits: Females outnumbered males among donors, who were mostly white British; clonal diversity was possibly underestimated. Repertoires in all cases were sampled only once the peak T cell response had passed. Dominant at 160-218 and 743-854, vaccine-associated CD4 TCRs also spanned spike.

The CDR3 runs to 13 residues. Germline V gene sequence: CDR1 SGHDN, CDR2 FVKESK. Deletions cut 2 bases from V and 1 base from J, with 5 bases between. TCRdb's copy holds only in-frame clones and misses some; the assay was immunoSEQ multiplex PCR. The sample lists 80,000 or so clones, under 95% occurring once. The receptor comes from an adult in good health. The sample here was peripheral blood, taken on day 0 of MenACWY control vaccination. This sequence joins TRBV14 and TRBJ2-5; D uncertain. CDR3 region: CASSQLGQETQYF. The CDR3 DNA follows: TGTGCCAGCAGCCAATTGGGCCAAGAGACCCAGTACTTC. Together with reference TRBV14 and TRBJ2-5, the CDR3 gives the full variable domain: EAGVTQFPSHSVIEKGQTVTLRCDPISGHDNLYWYRRVMGKEIKFLLHFVKESKQDESGMPNNRFLAERTGGTYSTLKVQPAELEDSGVYFCASSQLGQETQYFGPGTRLLVL.